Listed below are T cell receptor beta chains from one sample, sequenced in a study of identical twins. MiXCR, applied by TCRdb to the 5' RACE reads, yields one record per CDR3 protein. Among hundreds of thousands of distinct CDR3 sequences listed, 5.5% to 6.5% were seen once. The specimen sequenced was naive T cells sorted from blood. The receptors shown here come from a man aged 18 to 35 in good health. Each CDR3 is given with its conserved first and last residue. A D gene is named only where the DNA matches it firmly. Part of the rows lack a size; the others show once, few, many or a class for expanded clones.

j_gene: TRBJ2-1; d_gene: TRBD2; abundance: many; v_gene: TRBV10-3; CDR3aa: CAINEREGRTNEQFF; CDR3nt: TGTGCCATCAACGAGCGGGAGGGCCGGACAAATGAGCAGTTCTTC
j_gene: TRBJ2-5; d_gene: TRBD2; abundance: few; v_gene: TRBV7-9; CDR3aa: CASSPGEAGVQETQYF; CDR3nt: TGTGCCAGCAGCCCCGGGGAGGCGGGGGTACAAGAGACCCAGTACTTC
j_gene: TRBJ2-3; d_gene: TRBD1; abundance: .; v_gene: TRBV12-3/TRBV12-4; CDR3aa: CASSLGGQGIVDTQYF; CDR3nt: TGTGCCAGCAGTTTGGGGGGACAGGGAATTGTGGATACGCAGTATTTT
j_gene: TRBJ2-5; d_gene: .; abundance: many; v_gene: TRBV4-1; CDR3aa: CASSQGDTLVETQYF; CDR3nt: TGCGCCAGCAGCCAAGGGGACACCCTCGTTGAGACCCAGTACTTC
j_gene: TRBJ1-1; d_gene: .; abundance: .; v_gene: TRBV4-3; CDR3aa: CASSQGPLRDTEAFF; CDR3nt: TGCGCCAGCAGCCAGGGCCCTCTTCGGGACACTGAAGCTTTCTTT
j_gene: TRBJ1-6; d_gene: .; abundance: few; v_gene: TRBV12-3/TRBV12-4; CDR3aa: CASSFEGSGLHF; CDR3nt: TGTGCCAGCAGTTTTGAGGGTTCAGGCCTCCACTTT
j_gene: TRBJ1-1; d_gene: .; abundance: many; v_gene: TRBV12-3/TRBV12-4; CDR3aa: CASKQRDNTEAFF; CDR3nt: TGTGCCAGTAAACAACGGGACAACACTGAAGCTTTCTTT
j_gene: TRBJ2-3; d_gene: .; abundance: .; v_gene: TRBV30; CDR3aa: CAWAGDTQYF; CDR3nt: TGTGCCTGGGCGGGAGATACGCAGTATTTT
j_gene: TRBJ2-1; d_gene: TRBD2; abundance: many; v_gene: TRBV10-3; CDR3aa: CAISDFSGGSTNEQFF; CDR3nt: TGTGCCATCAGTGATTTTAGCGGCGGGAGTACCAATGAGCAGTTCTTC
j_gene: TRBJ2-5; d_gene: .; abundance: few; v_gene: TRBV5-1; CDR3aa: CASSPPSSAGETQYF; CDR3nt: TGCGCCAGCAGTCCCCCCTCTTCTGCAGGGGAGACCCAGTACTTC
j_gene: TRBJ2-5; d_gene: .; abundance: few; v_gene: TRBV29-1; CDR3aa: CSVDRAGGETQYF; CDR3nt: TGCAGCGTTGATAGAGCGGGCGGGGAGACCCAGTACTTC
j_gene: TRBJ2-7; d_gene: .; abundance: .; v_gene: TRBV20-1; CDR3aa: CSARDGGWDIQWEQYF; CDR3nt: TGCAGTGCTAGAGATGGTGGTTGGGACATTCAGTGGGAGCAGTACTTC
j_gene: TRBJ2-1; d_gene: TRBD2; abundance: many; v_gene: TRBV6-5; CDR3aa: CASSYSAGAGTNEQFF; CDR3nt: TGTGCCAGCAGTTACTCCGCGGGAGCAGGTACCAATGAGCAGTTCTTC
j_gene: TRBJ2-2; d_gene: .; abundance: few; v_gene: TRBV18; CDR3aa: CASSPPMGLDTGELFF; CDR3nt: TGTGCCAGCTCACCACCCATGGGGTTGGACACCGGGGAGCTGTTTTTT
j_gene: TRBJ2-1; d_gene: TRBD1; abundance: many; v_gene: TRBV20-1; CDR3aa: CSAEPGGNEQFF; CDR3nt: TGCAGTGCCGAACCAGGGGGCAATGAGCAGTTCTTC
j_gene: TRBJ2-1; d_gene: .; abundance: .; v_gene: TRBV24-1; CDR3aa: CATSDATGYNEQFF; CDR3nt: TGTGCCACCAGTGACGCGACTGGGTACAATGAGCAGTTCTTC
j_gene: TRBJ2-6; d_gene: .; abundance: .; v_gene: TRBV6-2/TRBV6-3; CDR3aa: CASSQQTSGANVLTF; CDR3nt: TGTGCCAGCAGCCAACAGACCTCTGGGGCCAACGTCCTGACTTTC
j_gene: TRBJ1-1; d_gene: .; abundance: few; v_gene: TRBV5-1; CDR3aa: CASSPRLQTGNTEAFF; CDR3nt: TGCGCCAGCAGCCCACGACTCCAGACCGGGAACACTGAAGCTTTCTTT
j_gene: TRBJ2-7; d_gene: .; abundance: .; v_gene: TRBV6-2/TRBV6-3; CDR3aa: CASSYGDGSLLLGEQYF; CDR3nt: TGTGCCAGCAGTTACGGGGACGGGAGCCTGCTCCTTGGGGAGCAGTACTTC
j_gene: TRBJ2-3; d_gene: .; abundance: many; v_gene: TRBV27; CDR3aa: CASTPAGLTDTQYF; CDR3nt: TGTGCCAGCACCCCGGCGGGGCTCACAGATACGCAGTATTTT
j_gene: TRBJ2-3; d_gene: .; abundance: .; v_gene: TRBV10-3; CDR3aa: CAISEGPTAQYF; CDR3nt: TGTGCCATCAGTGAGGGTCCGACAGCGCAGTATTTT
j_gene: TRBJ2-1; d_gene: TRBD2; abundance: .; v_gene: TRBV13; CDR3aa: CASSLGWAGVVGNEQFF; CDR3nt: TGTGCCAGCAGCTTAGGGTGGGCGGGGGTGGTCGGCAATGAGCAGTTCTTC
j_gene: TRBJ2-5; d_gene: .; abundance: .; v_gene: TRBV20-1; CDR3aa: CSARDTSGETQYF; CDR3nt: TGCAGTGCTAGAGATACCAGCGGCGAGACCCAGTACTTC
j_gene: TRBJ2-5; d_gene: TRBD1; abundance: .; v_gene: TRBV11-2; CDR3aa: CASSLDGTAPETQYF; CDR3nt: TGTGCCAGCAGCTTAGACGGGACAGCCCCCGAGACCCAGTACTTC
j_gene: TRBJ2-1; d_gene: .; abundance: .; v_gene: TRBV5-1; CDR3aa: CASSLVYINEQFF; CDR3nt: TGCGCCAGCAGCTTGGTATACATCAATGAGCAGTTCTTC
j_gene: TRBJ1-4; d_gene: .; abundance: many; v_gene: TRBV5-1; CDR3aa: CASSLTGREEKLFF; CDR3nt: TGCGCCAGCAGCTTGACAGGGAGGGAAGAAAAACTGTTTTTT
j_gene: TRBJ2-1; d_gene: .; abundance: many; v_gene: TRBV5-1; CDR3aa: CASTPYSVNEQFF; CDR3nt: TGCGCCAGCACGCCTTACAGTGTCAATGAGCAGTTCTTC
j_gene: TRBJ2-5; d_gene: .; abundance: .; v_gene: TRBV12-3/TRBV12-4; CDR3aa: CASTSTGPRGTQYF; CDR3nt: TGTGCCAGCACCTCGACCGGTCCTCGGGGGACCCAGTACTTC
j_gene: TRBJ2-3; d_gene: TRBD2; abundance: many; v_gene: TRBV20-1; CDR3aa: CSANWGGRGTDTQYF; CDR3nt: TGCAGTGCTAATTGGGGCGGGAGGGGCACAGATACGCAGTATTTT